These 22 T cell receptor beta chains were all obtained from the same sample, sequenced in a study of cytomegalovirus exposure and HLA in healthy donors. Primers included in the PCR were 60 Vbeta and 13 Jbeta primers. Sequenced by immunoSEQ multiplex PCR; TCRdb stores in-frame clones only, minus some. Altogether some 160,000 clones are present, roughly 79% being singletons, with the ten largest covering 1.5% to 2%. The material sequenced was PBMCs. These receptors were taken from a woman in her twenties or thirties in good health and CMV-seronegative.

This clone has just a few counts. The CDR3 here is CASKVDNSYEQYF. CDR3 bases: TGTGCCAGCAAGGTAGACAACTCCTACGAGCAGTACTTC. The rearrangement links TRBV6-6 to TRBJ2-7; D remains unclear. The germline CDR1 and CDR2 sequences are MNHNY and SVGAGI (reference sequence). This CDR3 has 13 amino acids. Deletions cut 7 bases from V and 0 bases from J, with 10 bases between.

This sequence joins TRBV29-1 and TRBJ1-1; D perhaps matches TRBD1 (5 bases). The germline CDR1 and CDR2 sequences are SQVTM and ANQGSEA. The V end lost 7 bases, the J end lost 1 base, and 28 bases lay between the germline ends. This CDR3 spans 18 amino acids. CDR3 DNA sequence: TGCAGCGCCCTCGGAAGGGCAGGGAGGCTGTCTGGGAACACTGAAGCTTTCTTT. This codes for CSALGRAGRLSGNTEAFF.

A few counts support this clone. The chain uses TRBV2 and TRBJ2-5; TRBD1 aligns across 7 bases. The junction had 3 bases not matched to a gene; V was cut back by 9 bases and J by 5 bases. Germline V lookup: CDR1 SNHLY, CDR2 FYNNEI. The CDR3 extends over 11 amino acids. In nucleotides, the CDR3 is TGTGCCAGGACAGGGCGCGAGACCCAGTACTTC. Its translation is CARTGRETQYF.

This clone occurred once. The chain employs TRBV5-1 and TRBJ2-2; TRBD1 matches at 9 bases. Germline-derived CDR1 and CDR2 are SGHRS and YFSETQ. The CDR3 sequence is 18 residues long. After removal of 2 bases from V and 4 bases from J, the junction contained 12 bases not matched to a gene. The DNA of the CDR3 is TGCGCCAGCAGCTTCGATCGGGCGGGGACAGGGATCACCGGGGAGCTGTTTTTT. This gives the protein CASSFDRAGTGITGELFF.

The rearrangement joins TRBV7-2 to TRBJ1-1; 7 nucleotides line up with TRBD1. Germline V lookup: CDR1 SGHTA, CDR2 FQGNSA. J lost 4 bases, V lost 3 bases, and 2 bases had no gene match. The CDR3 extends over 13 amino acids. CDR3 in amino acids: CASSFNRGTEAFF. The CDR3 DNA reads as TGTGCCAGCAGCTTTAACAGGGGCACTGAAGCTTTCTTT.

DNA of the CDR3: TGTGCCAGCAGCCCTGGTGGACACGGCAACTATGGCTACACCTTC. This gives the protein CASSPGGHGNYGYTF. This chain uses TRBV5-4 with TRBJ1-2, with TRBD1 as a possible D gene (5 bases). Germline CDR1 SGHNT, CDR2 YYREEE (reference sequence). CDR3 length: 15 residues. V lost 4 bases, J lost 2 bases, and 15 bases lay in between.

Here the CDR3 reads CASSLEKGSGEKLFF. Here the CDR3 DNA reads TGCGCCAGCAGCTTGGAAAAGGGGTCAGGTGAAAAACTGTTTTTT. V usage is TRBV5-1 and J usage is TRBJ1-4; D may be TRBD1 (5 bases). Germline CDR1 SGHRS, CDR2 YFSETQ. CDR3 length: 15 residues. The V gene lost 0 bases and the J gene lost 7 bases, with 13 bases spanning the gap. The variable domain in full, completed from reference TRBV5-1 and TRBJ1-4, reads KAGVTQTPRYLIKTRGQQVTLSCSPISGHRSVSWYQQTPGQGLQFLFEYFSETQRNKGNFPGRFSGRQFSNSRSEMNVSTLELGDSALYLCASSLEKGSGEKLFFGSGTQLSVL.

This rearrangement joins TRBV9 to TRBJ1-4, with D possibly matching TRBD1 (5 bases). CDR3 length: 15 amino acids. From germline, CDR1 is SGDLS and CDR2 YYNGEE. Trimming removed 5 bases at V and 8 bases at J, with 19 bases between. The CDR3: CASSPDREGHEKLFF. The CDR3, as DNA: TGTGCCAGCAGTCCAGACCGGGAGGGGCACGAAAAACTGTTTTTT.

This clone was counted only a few times. This chain uses TRBV15 with TRBJ1-3; TRBD1 matches 8 bases. Per germline, CDR1 LNHNV and CDR2 YYDKDF (reference sequence). The CDR3 runs 18 residues. Trimming cost V 0 bases and J 1 base; bases outside gene matches: 8. CDR3 DNA sequence: TGTGCCACCAGCAGAGATGCCAGGGGGCTATCATCTGGAAACACCATATATTTT. This gives the protein CATSRDARGLSSGNTIYF. Full variable domain (rest looked up from reference TRBV15 and TRBJ1-3): DAMVIQNPRYQVTQFGKPVTLSCSQTLNHNVMYWYQQKSSQAPKLLFHYYDKDFNNEADTPDNFQSRRPNTSFCFLDIRSPGLGDTAMYLCATSRDARGLSSGNTIYFGEGSWLTVV.

The chain uses TRBV29-1 and TRBJ1-1; 7 nucleotides align to TRBD1. Germline CDR1 reads SQVTM; CDR2 reads ANQGSEA. The CDR3 is 12 amino acids. The ends lost 4 bases at V and 7 bases at J; junction bases unmatched: 6. The CDR3, as DNA: TGCAGCGTTGCGGGACAGAGTCTTGAAGCTTTCTTT. This sequence encodes CSVAGQSLEAFF.

This clone appeared a single time. The chain recombines TRBV7-2 with TRBJ1-5; TRBD1 aligns across 8 bases. J gave up 2 bases and V 6 bases, and 6 bases lay outside the gene matches. In germline, CDR1 is SGHTA, CDR2 FQGNSA. CDR3 length: 15 amino acids. The DNA of the CDR3 is TGTGCCAGCAGACGGGGGACAGGTGGCAATCAGCCCCAGCATTTT. Its translation: CASRRGTGGNQPQHF. Using reference TRBV7-2 and TRBJ1-5 for the parts outside the CDR3, the full variable domain is GAGVSQSPSNKVTEKGKDVELRCDPISGHTALYWYRQSLGQGLEFLIYFQGNSAPDKSGLPSDRFSAERTGGSVSTLTIQRTQQEDSAVYLCASRRGTGGNQPQHFGDGTRLSIL.

The genes are TRBV6-5 and TRBJ2-3, with TRBD2 matching 11 bases. The CDR3 sequence is 16 residues long. V lost 4 bases, J lost 3 bases, and 6 bases stayed unmatched. Germline CDR1 and CDR2: MNHEY and SVGAGI. The CDR3 sequence: CASSWGSSGGTDTQYF. The DNA for the CDR3 is TGTGCCAGCAGTTGGGGGTCTAGCGGGGGGACAGATACGCAGTATTTT.

The chain has TRBV5-6 and TRBJ1-1; TRBD1 might be the D (6 bases). CDR3 length: 13 amino acids. V lost 4 bases and J lost 2, with 9 bases in between. Looked up from germline, CDR1 is SGHDT and CDR2 is YYEEEE. As DNA, the CDR3 is TGTGCCAGCAGCGAGGGACATAACACTGAAGCTTTCTTT. It encodes CASSEGHNTEAFF.

The chain carries TRBV6-1 and TRBJ2-5; D is uncertain. The DNA end is more similar to TRBJ2-7, so the J call may be wrong. The CDR3 is 16 amino acids. Germline assignment: CDR1 MNHNS and CDR2 SASEGT. CDR3 amino acids: CASSEGPPQAPYEQYF. The CDR3 DNA sequence: TGTGCCAGCAGTGAAGGGCCTCCCCAGGCCCCCTACGAGCAGTACTTC.

This chain connects TRBV4-2 to TRBJ2-6; 8 positions match TRBD1. There are 17 residues in the CDR3. CDR1 is LGHNA and CDR2 is YNFKEQ in the germline V gene. V lost 3 bases, J lost 0 bases, and 4 bases stayed unmatched. Here the CDR3 DNA reads TGTGCCAGCAGCCATGGACAGGGTATCTCTGGGGCCAACGTCCTGACTTTC. Residues: CASSHGQGISGANVLTF.

This clone was seen a single time. This rearrangement joins TRBV30 to TRBJ2-4; possibly TRBD1 for D (6 bases). Deletions cut 3 bases from V and 3 bases from J, with 15 bases between. Germline V gene lookup returns CDR1 GTSNPN and CDR2 SVGIG (reference sequence). The CDR3 is 15 residues long. The CDR3 sequence is CAWSGLGGIKNIQYF. The CDR3 DNA reads TGTGCCTGGAGCGGCCTAGGGGGAATCAAAAACATTCAGTACTTC.

The chain joins TRBV19 to TRBJ1-4, with TRBD1 identical over 9 bases. The CDR3 is 16 amino acids. Germline loops: CDR1 LNHDA, CDR2 SQIVND (reference sequence). The junction had 6 bases not matched to a gene; V was cut back by 3 bases and J by 4 bases. Here the CDR3 DNA reads TGTGCCAGTAGTATGAGGACAGGGGAAGTTAATGAAAAACTGTTTTTT. This gives the protein CASSMRTGEVNEKLFF.

The chain has TRBV11-1 and TRBJ2-3, with a weak D call TRBD1 (5 bases). Germline V CDR1 and CDR2: SGHAT, FQDESV (reference sequence). This CDR3 is 14 amino acids long. The V gene lost 5 bases and the J gene lost 9 bases, with 18 bases spanning the gap. The CDR3 protein is CASSTQAPPGTQYF. The DNA for the CDR3 is TGTGCCAGCAGCACGCAGGCCCCCCCAGGGACGCAGTATTTT.

The CDR3 DNA reads as TGTGCCAGCAGTGCAGAAGGGGACAGGGTGAACACCATATATTTT. As protein: CASSAEGDRVNTIYF. The chain is built from TRBV6-1 and TRBJ1-3; TRBD1 matches 9 bases. Germline CDR1 is MNHNS and CDR2 is SASEGT. Losses at the gene ends were 4 bases for V and 7 bases for J; bases not matched to a gene: 8. The CDR3 covers 15 residues.

This chain uses TRBV7-2 with TRBJ1-1; D might be TRBD1 (5 bases). This CDR3 has 15 residues. V lost 3 bases and J 5 bases, leaving 16 bases between the germline ends. In germline, CDR1 is SGHTA, CDR2 FQGNSA. CDR3 in DNA: TGTGCCAGCAGCTTTAATGTTGGGGCTGGTACTGAAGCTTTCTTT. The encoded protein is CASSFNVGAGTEAFF.

This clone was observed a single time. The J gene is TRBJ2-7, the V gene TRBV5-4, with TRBD1 identical over 10 bases. This CDR3 contains 16 residues. Unmatched junction bases numbered 12, after V lost 4 bases and J lost 5 bases. Germline V gives CDR1 SGHNT, CDR2 YYREEE (reference sequence). The CDR3 loop reads CASSVSRDRGLDEQYF. CDR3 bases: TGTGCCAGCAGCGTTAGCCGGGACAGGGGACTCGACGAGCAGTACTTC.

The CDR3 nucleotides are TGTGCCAGCAGCCACCTGGCGGGGGGGGCCTACAATGAGCAGTTCTTC. Residues: CASSHLAGGAYNEQFF. The chain uses TRBV14 and TRBJ2-1, with 9 bases identical to TRBD2. This CDR3 is 16 amino acids long. CDR1 and CDR2 (germline): SGHDN, FVKESK. The trim removed 3 bases at V and 2 bases at J, leaving 5 bases unmatched.